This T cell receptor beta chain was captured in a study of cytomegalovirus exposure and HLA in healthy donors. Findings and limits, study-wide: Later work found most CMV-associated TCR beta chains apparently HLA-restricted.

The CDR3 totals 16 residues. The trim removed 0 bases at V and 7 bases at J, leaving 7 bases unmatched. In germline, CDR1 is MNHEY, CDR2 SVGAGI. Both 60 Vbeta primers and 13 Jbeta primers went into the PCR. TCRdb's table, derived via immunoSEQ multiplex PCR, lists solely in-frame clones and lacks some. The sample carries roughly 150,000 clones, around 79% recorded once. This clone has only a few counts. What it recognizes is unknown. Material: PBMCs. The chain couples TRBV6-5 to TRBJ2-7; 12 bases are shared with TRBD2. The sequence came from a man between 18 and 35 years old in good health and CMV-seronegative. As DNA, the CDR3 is TGTGCCAGCAGTTACTCGAGAACTAGCGGGAGGAGAGAGCAGTACTTC. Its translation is CASSYSRTSGRREQYF.